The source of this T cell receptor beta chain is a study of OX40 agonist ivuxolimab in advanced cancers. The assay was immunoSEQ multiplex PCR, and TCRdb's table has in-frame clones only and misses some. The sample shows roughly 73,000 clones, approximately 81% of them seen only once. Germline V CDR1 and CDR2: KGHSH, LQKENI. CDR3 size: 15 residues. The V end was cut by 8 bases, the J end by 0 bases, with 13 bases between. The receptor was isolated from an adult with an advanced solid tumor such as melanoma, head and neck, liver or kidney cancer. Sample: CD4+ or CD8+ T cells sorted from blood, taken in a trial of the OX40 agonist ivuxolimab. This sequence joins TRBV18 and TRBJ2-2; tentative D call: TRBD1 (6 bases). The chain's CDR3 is CASSTQGSNTGELFF. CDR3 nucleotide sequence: TGTGCCAGCAGCACACAGGGATCGAACACCGGGGAGCTGTTTTTT.